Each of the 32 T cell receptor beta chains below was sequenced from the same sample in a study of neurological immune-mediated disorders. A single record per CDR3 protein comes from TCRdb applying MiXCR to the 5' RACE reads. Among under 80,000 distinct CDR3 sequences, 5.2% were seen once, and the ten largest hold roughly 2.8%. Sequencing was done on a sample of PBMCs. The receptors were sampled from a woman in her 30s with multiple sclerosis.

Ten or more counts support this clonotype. The CDR3 sequence: CASSDPGHGPEQYF. CDR3 DNA sequence: TGTGCCAGCAGCGATCCGGGACACGGTCCTGAGCAGTACTTC. The chain joins TRBV9 to TRBJ2-7; maybe TRBD1 (6 bases). CDR3 size: 14 residues. V was cut by 3 bases and J by 7 bases, with 17 bases left in between. Germline loops: CDR1 SGDLS, CDR2 YYNGEE.

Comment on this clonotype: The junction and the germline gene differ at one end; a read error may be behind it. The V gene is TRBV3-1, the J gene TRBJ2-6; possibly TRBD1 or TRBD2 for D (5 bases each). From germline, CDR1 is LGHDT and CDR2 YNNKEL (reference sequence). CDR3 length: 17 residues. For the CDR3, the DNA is TGTGCCAGCAGCCAAGAAAGTAGGGGCACCGGGGCCAGCGTCCTGACTTTC. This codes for CASSQESRGTGASVLTF.

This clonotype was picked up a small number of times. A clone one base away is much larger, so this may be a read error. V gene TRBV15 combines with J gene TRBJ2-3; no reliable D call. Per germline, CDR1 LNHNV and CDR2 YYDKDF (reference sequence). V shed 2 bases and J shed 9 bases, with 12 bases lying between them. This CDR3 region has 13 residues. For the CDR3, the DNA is TGTGCCACCAGCAGAAAGGAAACTAAAACGCAGTATTTT. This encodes CATSRKETKTQYF.

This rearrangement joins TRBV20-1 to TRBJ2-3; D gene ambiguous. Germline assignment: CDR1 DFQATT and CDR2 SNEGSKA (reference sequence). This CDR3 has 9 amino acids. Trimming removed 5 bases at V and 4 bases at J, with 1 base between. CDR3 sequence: CSAPDTQYF. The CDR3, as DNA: TGCAGTGCTCCAGATACGCAGTATTTT.

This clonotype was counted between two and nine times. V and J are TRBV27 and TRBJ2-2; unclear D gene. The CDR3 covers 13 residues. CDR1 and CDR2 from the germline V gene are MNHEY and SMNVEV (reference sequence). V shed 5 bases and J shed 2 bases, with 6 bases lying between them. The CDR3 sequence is CASSPLNTGELFF. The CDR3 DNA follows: TGTGCCAGCAGTCCCCTAAACACCGGGGAGCTGTTTTTT.

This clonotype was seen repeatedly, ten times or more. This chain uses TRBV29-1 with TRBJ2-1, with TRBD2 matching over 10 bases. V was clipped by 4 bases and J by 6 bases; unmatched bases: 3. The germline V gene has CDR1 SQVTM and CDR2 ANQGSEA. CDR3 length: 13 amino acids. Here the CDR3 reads CSVVSGGTNEQFF. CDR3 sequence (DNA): TGCAGCGTTGTTAGCGGGGGGACCAATGAGCAGTTCTTC.

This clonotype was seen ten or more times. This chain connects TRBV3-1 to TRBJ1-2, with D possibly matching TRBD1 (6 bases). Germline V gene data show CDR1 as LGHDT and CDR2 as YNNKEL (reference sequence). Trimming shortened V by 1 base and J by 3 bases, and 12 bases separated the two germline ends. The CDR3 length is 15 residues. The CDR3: CASSQVARGDYGYTF. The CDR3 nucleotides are TGTGCCAGCAGCCAAGTAGCCAGGGGAGACTATGGCTACACCTTC.

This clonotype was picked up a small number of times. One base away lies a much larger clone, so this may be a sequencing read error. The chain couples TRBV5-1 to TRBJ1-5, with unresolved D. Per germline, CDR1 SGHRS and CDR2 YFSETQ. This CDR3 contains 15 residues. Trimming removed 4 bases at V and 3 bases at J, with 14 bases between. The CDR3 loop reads CASSHIPDNNQPQHF. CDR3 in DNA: TGCGCCAGCAGCCACATCCCAGACAACAATCAGCCCCAGCATTTT.

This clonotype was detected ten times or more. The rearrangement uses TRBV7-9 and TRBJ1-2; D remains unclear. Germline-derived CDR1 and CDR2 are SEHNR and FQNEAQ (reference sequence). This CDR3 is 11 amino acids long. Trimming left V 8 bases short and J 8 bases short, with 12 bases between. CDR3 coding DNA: TGTGCCAGCTTTACCCCTTTCGGCTACACCTTC. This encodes CASFTPFGYTF.

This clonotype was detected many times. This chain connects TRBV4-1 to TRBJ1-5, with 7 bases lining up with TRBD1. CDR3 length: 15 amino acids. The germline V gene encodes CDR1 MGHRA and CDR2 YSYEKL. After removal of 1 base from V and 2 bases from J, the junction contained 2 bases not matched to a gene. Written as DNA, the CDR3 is TGCGCCAGCAGCCAAGCAGGGGGAGGCAATCAGCCCCAGCATTTT. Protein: CASSQAGGGNQPQHF.

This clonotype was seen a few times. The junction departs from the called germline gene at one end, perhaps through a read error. CDR3 DNA sequence: TGCAGTGCTAGAGATCAAGGGGGCTCGCAGCCCCAGAATTTT. Amino acid sequence: CSARDQGGSQPQNF. The V call is TRBV20-1, the J call TRBJ1-5; 7 positions agree with TRBD1. The germline V gene encodes CDR1 DFQATT and CDR2 SNEGSKA (reference sequence). The CDR3 covers 14 residues.

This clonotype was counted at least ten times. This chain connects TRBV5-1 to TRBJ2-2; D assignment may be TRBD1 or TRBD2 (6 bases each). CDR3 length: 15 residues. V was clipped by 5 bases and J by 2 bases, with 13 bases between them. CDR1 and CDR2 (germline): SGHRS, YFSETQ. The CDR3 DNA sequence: TGCGCCAGCAGATGGGGGGCCGATAACACCGGGGAGCTGTTTTTT. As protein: CASRWGADNTGELFF.

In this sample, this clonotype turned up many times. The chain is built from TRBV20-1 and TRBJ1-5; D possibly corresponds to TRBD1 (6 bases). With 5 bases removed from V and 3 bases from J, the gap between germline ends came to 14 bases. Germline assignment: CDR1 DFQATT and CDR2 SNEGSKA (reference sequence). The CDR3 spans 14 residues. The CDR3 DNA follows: TGCAGTGCTCCCGGGACAAACTACAATCAGCCCCAGCATTTT. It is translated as CSAPGTNYNQPQHF.

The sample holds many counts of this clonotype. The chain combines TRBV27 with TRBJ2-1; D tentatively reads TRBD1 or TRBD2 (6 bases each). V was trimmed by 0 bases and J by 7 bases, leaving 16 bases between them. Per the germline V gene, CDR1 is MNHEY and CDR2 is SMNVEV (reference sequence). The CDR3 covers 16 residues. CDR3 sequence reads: CASSLSSGAFANEQFF. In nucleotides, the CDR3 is TGTGCCAGCAGTTTATCGTCGGGGGCGTTCGCTAATGAGCAGTTCTTC.

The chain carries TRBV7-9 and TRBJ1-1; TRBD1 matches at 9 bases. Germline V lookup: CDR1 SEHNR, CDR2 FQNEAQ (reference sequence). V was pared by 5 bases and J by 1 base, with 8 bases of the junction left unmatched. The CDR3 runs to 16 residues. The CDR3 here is CASSPGTGNRNTEAFF. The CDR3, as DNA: TGTGCCAGCAGCCCCGGGACAGGGAATAGGAACACTGAAGCTTTCTTT.

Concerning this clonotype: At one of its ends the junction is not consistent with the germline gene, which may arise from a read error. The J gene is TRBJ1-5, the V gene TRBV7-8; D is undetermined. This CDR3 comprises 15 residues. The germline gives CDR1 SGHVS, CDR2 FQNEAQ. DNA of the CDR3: TGTGCCAGCAGCTTTGGAGGGTATAGCAATCAGCCCCAGAATTTT. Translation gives CASSFGGYSNQPQNF.

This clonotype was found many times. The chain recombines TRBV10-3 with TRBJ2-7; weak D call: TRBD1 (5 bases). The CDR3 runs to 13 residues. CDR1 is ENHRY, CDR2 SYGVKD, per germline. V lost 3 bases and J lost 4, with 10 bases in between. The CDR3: CAISDRVGYEQYF. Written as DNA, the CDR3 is TGTGCCATCAGTGACAGGGTGGGGTACGAGCAGTACTTC.

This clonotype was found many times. The CDR3, as DNA: TGTGCCAGCGGGTCAGGGAATTCATGGGGAAATGGCTACACCTTC. This gives the protein CASGSGNSWGNGYTF. This rearrangement joins TRBV5-6 to TRBJ1-2; possibly TRBD1 for D (5 bases). This CDR3 is 15 amino acids long. Germline CDR1 SGHDT, CDR2 YYEEEE. V lost 7 bases and J 6 bases, leaving 22 bases between the germline ends.

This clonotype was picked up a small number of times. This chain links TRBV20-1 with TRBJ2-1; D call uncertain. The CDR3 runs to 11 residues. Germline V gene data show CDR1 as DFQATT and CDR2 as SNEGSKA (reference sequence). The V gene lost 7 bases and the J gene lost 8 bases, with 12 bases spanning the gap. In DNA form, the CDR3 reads TGCAGTGTATCTACCCTTGATGAGCAGTTCTTC. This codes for CSVSTLDEQFF.

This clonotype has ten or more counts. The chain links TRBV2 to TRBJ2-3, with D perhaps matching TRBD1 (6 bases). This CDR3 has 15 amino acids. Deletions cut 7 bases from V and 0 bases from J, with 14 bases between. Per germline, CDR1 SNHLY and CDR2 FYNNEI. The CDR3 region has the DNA TGTGCCAGCACCACCTGGGGGCCTAGCACAGATACGCAGTATTTT. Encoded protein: CASTTWGPSTDTQYF.

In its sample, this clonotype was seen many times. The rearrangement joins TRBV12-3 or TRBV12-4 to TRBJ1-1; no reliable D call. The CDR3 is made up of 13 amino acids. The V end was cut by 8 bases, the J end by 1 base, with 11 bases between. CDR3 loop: CASRRRQNTEAFF. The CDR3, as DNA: TGTGCCAGCCGACGAAGACAGAACACTGAAGCTTTCTTT.

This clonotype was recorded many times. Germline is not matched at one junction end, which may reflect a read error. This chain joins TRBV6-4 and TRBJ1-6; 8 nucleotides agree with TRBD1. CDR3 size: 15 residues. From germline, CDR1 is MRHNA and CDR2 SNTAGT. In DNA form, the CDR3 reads TGTGCCAGCAGTGCCACCGGGACAGGAGGATCACCCCTCAACTTT. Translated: CASSATGTGGSPLNF.

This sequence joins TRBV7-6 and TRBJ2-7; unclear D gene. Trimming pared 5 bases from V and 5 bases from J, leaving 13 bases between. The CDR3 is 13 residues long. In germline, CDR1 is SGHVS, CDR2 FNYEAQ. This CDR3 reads CASSVTTRDEQYF. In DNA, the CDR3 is TGTGCCAGCAGCGTAACAACACGGGACGAGCAGTACTTC.

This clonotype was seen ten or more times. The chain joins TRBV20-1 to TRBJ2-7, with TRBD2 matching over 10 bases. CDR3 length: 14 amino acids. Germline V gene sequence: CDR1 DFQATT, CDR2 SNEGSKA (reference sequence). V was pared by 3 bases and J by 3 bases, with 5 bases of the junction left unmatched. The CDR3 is CSARWASGGYEQYF. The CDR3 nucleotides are TGCAGTGCTAGGTGGGCTAGCGGGGGCTACGAGCAGTACTTC.

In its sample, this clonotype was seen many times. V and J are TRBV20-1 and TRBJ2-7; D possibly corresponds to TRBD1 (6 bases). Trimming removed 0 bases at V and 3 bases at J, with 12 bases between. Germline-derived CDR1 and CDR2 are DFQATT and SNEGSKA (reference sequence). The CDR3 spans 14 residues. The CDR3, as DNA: TGCAGTGCTAGAGATGTCGGGACATACTACGAGCAGTACTTC. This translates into CSARDVGTYYEQYF.

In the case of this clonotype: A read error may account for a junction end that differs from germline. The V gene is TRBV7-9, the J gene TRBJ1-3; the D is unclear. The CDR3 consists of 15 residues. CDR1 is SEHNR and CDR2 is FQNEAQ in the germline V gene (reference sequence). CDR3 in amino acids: CASSLDRGPGKTIYF. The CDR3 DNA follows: TGTGCCAGCAGCTTAGATCGGGGTCCTGGAAAAACCATATATTTT.

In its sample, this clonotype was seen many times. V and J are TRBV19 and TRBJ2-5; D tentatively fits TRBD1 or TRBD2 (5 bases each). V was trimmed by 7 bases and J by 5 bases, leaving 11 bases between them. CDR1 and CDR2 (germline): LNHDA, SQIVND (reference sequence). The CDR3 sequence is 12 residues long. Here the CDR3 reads CASTSRDETQYF. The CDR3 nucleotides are TGTGCCAGTACCTCCAGGGACGAGACCCAGTACTTC.

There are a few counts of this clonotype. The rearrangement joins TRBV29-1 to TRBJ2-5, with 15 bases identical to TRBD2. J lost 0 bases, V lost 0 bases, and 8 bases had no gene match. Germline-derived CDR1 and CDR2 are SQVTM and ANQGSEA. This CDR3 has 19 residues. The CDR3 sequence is CSVEDWGTSGGTYQETQYF. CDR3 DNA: TGCAGCGTTGAAGATTGGGGGACTAGCGGGGGGACGTACCAAGAGACCCAGTACTTC. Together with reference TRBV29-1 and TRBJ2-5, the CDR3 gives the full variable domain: SAVISQKPSRDICQRGTSLTIQCQVDSQVTMMFWYRQQPGQSLTLIATANQGSEATYESGFVIDKFPISRPNLTFSTLTVSNMSPEDSSIYLCSVEDWGTSGGTYQETQYFGPGTRLLVL.

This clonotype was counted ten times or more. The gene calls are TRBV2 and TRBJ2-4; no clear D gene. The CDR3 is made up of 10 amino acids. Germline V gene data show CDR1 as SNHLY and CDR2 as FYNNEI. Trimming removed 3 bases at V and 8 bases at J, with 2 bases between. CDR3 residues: CASSDYIQYF. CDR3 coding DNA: TGTGCCAGCAGTGACTACATTCAGTACTTC.

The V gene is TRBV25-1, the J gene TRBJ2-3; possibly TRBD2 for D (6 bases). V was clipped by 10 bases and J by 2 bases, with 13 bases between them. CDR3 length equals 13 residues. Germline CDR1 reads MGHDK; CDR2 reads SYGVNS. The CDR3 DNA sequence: TGTGCCACCGGGGGAAGTCCCACAGATACGCAGTATTTT. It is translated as CATGGSPTDTQYF.

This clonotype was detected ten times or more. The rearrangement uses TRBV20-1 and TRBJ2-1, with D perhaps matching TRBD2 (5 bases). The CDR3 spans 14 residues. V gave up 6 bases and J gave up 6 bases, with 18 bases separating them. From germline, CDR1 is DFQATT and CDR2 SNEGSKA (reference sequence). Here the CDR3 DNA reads TGCAGTGCCCCTTCCGGGCTAGGAGGCAATGAGCAGTTCTTC. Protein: CSAPSGLGGNEQFF.

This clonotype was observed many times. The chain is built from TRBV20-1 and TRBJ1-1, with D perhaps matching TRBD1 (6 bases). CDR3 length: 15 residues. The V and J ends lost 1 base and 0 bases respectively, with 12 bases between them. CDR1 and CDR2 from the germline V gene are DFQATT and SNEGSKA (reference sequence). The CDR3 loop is CSARVAGALNTEAFF. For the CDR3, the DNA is TGCAGTGCTAGAGTGGCAGGGGCCTTGAACACTGAAGCTTTCTTT.